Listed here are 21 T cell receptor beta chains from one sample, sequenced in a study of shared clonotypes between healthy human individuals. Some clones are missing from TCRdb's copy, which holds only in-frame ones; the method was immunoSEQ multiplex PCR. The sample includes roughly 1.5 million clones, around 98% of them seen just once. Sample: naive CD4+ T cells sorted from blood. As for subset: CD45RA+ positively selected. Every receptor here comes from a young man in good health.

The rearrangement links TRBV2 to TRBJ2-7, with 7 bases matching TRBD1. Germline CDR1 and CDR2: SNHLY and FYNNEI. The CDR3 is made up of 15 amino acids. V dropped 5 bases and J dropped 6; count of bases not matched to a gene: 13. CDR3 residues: CASSYKTGFSAEQYF. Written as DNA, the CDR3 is TGTGCCAGCAGTTATAAGACAGGGTTTAGTGCCGAGCAGTACTTC.

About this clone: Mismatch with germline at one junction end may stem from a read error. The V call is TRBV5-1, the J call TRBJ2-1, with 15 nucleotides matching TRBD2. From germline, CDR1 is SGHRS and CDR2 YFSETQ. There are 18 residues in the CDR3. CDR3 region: CANSPGTSGRPTYNEQFF. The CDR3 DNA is TGCGCCAACAGCCCGGGGACTAGCGGGAGGCCCACGTACAATGAGCAGTTCTTC.

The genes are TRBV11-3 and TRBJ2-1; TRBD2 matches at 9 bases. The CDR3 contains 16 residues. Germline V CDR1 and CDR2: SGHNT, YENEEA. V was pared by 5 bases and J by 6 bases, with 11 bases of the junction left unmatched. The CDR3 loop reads CASSPTAGTSFNEQFF. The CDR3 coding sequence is TGTGCCAGCAGCCCAACTGCCGGGACTAGCTTCAATGAGCAGTTCTTC.

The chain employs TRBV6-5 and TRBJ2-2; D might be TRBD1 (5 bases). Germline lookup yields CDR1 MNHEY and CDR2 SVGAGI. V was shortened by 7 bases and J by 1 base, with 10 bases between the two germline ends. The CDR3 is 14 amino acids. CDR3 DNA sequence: TGTGCCAGCAAAAGGACAAGGAACACCGGGGAGCTGTTTTTT. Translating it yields CASKRTRNTGELFF.

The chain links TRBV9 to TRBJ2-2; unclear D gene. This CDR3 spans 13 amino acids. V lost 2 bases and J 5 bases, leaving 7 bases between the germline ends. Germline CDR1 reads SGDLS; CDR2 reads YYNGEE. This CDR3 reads CASSVVQTGELFF. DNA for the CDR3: TGTGCCAGCAGCGTTGTACAGACCGGGGAGCTGTTTTTT.

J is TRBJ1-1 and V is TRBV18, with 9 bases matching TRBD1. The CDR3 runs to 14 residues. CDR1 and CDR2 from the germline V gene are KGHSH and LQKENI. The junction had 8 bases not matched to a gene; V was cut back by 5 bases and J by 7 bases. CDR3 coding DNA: TGTGCCAGCTCAGAAGGACAGGGGTTTGGTGAAGCTTTCTTT. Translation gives CASSEGQGFGEAFF.

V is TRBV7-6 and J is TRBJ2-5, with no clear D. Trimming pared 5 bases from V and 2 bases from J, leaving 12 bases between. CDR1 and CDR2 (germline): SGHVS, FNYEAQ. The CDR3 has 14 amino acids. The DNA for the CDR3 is TGTGCCAGCAGCGTCCTCTATGGACAAGAGACCCAGTACTTC. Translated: CASSVLYGQETQYF.

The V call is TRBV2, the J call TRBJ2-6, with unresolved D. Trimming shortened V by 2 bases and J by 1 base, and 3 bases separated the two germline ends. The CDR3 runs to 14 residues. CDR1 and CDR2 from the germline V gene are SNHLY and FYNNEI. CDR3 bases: TGTGCCAGCAGTGAATTGTCTGGGGCCAACGTCCTGACTTTC. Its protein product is CASSELSGANVLTF. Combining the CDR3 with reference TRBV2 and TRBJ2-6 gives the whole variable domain EPEVTQTPSHQVTQMGQEVILRCVPISNHLYFYWYRQILGQKVEFLVSFYNNEISEKSEIFDDQFSVERPDGSNFTLKIRSTKLEDSAMYFCASSELSGANVLTFGAGSRLTVL.

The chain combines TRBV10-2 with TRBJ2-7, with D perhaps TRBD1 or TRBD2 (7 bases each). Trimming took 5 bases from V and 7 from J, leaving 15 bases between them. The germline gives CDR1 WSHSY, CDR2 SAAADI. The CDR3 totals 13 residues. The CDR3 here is CASSRTQGGEQYF. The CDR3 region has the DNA TGCGCCAGCAGTCGGACCCAGGGGGGGGAGCAGTACTTC.

For the CDR3, the DNA is TGTGCCAGCAGTGACCAAAGGGGCTTCTATGGCTACACCTTC. As protein: CASSDQRGFYGYTF. The V gene is TRBV6-4, the J gene TRBJ1-2; maybe TRBD1 (5 bases). The CDR3 has 14 residues. Trimming cost V 2 bases and J 4 bases, with 11 bases left between them. Germline CDR1 MRHNA, CDR2 SNTAGT.

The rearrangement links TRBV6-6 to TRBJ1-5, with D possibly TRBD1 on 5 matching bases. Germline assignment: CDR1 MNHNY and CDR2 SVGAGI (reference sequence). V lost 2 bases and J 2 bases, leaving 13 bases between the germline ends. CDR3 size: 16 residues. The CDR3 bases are TGTGCCAGCAGTTACATAGGGGTACGGGGCAATCAGCCCCAGCATTTT. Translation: CASSYIGVRGNQPQHF.

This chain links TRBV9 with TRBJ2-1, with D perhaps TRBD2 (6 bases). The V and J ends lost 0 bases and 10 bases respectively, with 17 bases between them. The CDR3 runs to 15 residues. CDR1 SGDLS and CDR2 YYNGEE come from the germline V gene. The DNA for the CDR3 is TGTGCCAGCAGCGTAGGTCGGGCGGGGAATGCCGAGCAGTTCTTC. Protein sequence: CASSVGRAGNAEQFF.

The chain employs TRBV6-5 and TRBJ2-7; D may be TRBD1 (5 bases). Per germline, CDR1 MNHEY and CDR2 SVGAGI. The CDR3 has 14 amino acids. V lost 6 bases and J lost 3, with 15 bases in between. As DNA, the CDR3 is TGTGCCAGCAGAATCAGGACACAAATCTACGAGCAGTACTTC. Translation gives CASRIRTQIYEQYF.

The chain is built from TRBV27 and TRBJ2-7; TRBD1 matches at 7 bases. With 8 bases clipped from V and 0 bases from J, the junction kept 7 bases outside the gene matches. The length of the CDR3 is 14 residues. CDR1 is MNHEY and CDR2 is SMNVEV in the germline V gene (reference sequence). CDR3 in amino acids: CASRRQGDSYEQYF. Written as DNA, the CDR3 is TGTGCCAGCCGGAGACAGGGCGACTCCTACGAGCAGTACTTC.

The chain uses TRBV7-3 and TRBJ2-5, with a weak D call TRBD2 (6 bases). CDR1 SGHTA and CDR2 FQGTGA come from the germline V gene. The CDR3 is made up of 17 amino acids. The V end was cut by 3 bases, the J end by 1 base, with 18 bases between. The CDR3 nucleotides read TGTGCCAGCAGCTTTAAGGGAATTACGGGAGCCCAAGAGACCCAGTACTTC. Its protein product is CASSFKGITGAQETQYF. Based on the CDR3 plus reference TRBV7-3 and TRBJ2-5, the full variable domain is GAGVSQTPSNKVTEKGKYVELRCDPISGHTALYWYRQSLGQGPEFLIYFQGTGAADDSGLPNDRFFAVRPEGSVSTLKIQRTERGDSAVYLCASSFKGITGAQETQYFGPGTRLLVL.

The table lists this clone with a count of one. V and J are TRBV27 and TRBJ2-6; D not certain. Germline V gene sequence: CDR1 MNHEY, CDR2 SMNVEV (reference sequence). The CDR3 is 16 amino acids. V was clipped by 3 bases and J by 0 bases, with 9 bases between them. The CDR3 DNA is TGTGCCAGCAGTTTGTTTCCCAGCTCTGGGGCCAACGTCCTGACTTTC. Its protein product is CASSLFPSSGANVLTF.

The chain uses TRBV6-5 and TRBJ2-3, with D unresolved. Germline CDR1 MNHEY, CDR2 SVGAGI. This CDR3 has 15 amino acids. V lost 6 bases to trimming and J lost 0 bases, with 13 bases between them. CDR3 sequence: CASRRDLTSTDTQYF. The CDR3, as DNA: TGTGCCAGCAGACGCGACTTGACTAGCACAGATACGCAGTATTTT.

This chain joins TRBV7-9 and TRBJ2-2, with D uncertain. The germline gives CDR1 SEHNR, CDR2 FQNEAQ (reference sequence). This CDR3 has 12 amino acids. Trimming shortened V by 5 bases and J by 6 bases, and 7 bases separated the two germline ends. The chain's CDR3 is CASSPGAGELFF. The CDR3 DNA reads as TGTGCCAGCAGCCCGGGTGCCGGGGAGCTGTTTTTT.

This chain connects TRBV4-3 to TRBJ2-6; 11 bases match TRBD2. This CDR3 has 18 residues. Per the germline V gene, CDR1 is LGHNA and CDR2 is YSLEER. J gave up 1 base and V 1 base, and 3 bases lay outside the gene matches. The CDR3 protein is CASSQVAGGPSGANVLTF. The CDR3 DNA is TGCGCCAGCAGCCAAGTAGCGGGAGGGCCTTCTGGGGCCAACGTCCTGACTTTC.

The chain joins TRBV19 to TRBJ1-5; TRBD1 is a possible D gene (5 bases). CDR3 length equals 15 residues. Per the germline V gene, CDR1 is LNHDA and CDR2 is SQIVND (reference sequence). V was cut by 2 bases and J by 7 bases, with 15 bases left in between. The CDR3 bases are TGTGCCAGTAGTATAAGGGGAAGGGCAGGGCAGCCCCAGCATTTT. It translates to CASSIRGRAGQPQHF.

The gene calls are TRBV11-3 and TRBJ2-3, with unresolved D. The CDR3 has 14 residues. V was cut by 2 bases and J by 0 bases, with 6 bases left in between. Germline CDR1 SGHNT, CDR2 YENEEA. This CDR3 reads CASSLHRSTDTQYF. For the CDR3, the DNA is TGTGCCAGCAGCTTACATCGCAGCACAGATACGCAGTATTTT.